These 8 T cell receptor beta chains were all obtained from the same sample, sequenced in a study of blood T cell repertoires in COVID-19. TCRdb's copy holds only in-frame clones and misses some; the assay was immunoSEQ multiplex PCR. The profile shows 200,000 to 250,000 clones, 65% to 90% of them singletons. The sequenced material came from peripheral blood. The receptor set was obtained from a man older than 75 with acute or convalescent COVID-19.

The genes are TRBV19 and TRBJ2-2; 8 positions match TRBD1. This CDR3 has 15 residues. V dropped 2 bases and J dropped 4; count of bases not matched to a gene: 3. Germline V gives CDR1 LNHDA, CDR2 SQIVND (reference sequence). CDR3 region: CASSITGGGTGELFF. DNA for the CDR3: TGTGCCAGTAGTATAACAGGGGGAGGCACCGGGGAGCTGTTTTTT.

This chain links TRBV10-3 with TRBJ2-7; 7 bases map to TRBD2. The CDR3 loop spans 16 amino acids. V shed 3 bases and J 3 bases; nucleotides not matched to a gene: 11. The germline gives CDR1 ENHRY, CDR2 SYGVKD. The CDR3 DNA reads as TGTGCCATCAGTGACCAAGACGTGAGGGAGGGCTACGAGCAGTACTTC. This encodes CAISDQDVREGYEQYF.

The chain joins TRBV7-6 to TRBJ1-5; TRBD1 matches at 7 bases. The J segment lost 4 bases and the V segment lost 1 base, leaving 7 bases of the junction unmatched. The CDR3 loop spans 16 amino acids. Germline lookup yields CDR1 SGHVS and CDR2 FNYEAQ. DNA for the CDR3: TGTGCCAGCAGCTTAGAGTTGTCCAGGGGGAATCAGCCCCAGCATTTT. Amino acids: CASSLELSRGNQPQHF.

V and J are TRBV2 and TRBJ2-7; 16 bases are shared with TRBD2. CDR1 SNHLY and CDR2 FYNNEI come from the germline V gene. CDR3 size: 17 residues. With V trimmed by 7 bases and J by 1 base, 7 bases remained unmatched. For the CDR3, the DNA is TGTGCCAGCACTCCGGGACTAGCGGGAGGGGGGTCCTACGAGCAGTACGTC. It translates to CASTPGLAGGGSYEQYV.

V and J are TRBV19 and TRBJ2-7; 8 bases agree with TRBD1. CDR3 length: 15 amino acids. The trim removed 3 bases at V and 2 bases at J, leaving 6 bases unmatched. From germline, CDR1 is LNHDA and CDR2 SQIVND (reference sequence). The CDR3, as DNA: TGTGCCAGTAGTATCCGGACAGGGAGTCCCTACGAGCAGTACTTC. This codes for CASSIRTGSPYEQYF.

For the CDR3, the DNA is TGCGCCAGCAGCTTGGCCCCCTTTATAGCGGGAAACACCGGGGAGCTGTTTTTT. It is translated as CASSLAPFIAGNTGELFF. This chain connects TRBV5-1 to TRBJ2-2; 8 bases map to TRBD2. The germline V gene has CDR1 SGHRS and CDR2 YFSETQ. With 0 bases clipped from V and 2 bases from J, the junction kept 9 bases outside the gene matches. The CDR3 contains 18 residues.

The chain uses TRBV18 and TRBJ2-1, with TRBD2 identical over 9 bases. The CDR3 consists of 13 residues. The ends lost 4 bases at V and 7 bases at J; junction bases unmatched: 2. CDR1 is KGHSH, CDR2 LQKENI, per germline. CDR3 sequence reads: CASSRTSANEQFF. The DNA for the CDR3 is TGTGCCAGCTCACGGACTAGCGCGAATGAGCAGTTCTTC.

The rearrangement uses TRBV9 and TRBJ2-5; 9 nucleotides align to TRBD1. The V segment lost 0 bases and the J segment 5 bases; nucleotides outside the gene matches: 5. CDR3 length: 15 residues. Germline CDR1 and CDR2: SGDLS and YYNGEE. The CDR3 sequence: CASSVDRGRAETQYF. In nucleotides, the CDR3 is TGTGCCAGCAGCGTAGACAGGGGGCGAGCGGAGACCCAGTACTTC.